The rows below give T cell receptor beta chains drawn from one sample of a study of T-cell reconstitution after alpha-beta-depleted transplantation in children. Each CDR3 protein gets one entry after TCRdb re-called the PCR reads with MiXCR. The repertoire holds some 550,000 distinct CDR3 sequences, with around 20% as singletons. The sequencing used PBMCs from the stem cell graft donor, collected from the stem cell graft. The receptors stem from a human donor who donated a stem cell graft to a child with acute lymphoblastic leukemia. Both conserved end residues are part of each CDR3. A D gene is named only where the DNA matches it firmly. Size is omitted from some rows. Given values are once, few, many or a class for expanded clones.

D gene,V gene,clone size,J gene,CDR3 protein,CDR3 DNA
.,TRBV15,.,TRBJ1-4,CATSPPAYSTGTNEKLFF,TGTGCCACCAGTCCCCCAGCCTATTCGACAGGAACTAATGAAAAACTGTTTTTT
.,TRBV7-9,few,TRBJ2-1,CASSPTNNEQFF,TGTGCCAGCAGCCCCACTAATAATGAGCAGTTCTTC
TRBD2,TRBV15,.,TRBJ2-2,CAASKTSGSSTGELFF,TGTGCCGCGTCTAAGACTAGCGGGAGTTCCACCGGGGAGCTGTTTTTT
.,TRBV29-1,few,TRBJ2-6,CSVGGLGPGANVLTF,TGCAGCGTTGGGGGTTTAGGACCTGGGGCCAACGTCCTGACTTTC
TRBD1,TRBV29-1,.,TRBJ1-2,CSVGGGARNGYTF,TGCAGCGTTGGAGGGGGCGCCAGGAATGGCTACACCTTC
TRBD1,TRBV12-3/TRBV12-4,.,TRBJ2-7,CASSLKDRAYEQYF,TGTGCCAGCAGTTTAAAGGACAGGGCCTACGAGCAGTACTTC
.,TRBV27,.,TRBJ2-3,CASSFRGHDTQYF,TGTGCCAGCAGTTTTAGGGGACATGATACGCAGTATTTT
.,TRBV12-3/TRBV12-4,.,TRBJ2-7,CASRSSGGNEQYF,TGTGCCAGCAGGTCATCCGGAGGGAACGAGCAGTACTTC
TRBD2,TRBV7-2,few,TRBJ2-5,CASSPAGRVGQETQYF,TGTGCCAGCAGCCCAGCAGGGAGGGTTGGGCAAGAGACCCAGTACTTC
TRBD1,TRBV3-1,.,TRBJ2-7,CASRALQGAGEQYF,TGTGCCAGCCGGGCGTTACAGGGGGCGGGAGAGCAGTACTTC
.,TRBV12-3/TRBV12-4,few,TRBJ2-2,CASRLRGTLITGELFF,TGTGCCAGCAGACTCCGCGGGACCTTGATCACCGGGGAGCTGTTTTTT
TRBD1,TRBV4-2,few,TRBJ2-6,CASSQDGTAVLTF,TGTGCCAGCAGCCAAGATGGGACAGCCGTCCTGACTTTC
.,TRBV9,few,TRBJ2-7,CASSPPGITYEQYF,TGTGCCAGCAGCCCGCCTGGGATTACCTACGAGCAGTACTTC
.,TRBV5-1,few,TRBJ2-4,CASSLEGFDSLAKNIQYF,TGCGCCAGCAGCTTGGAGGGGTTCGACAGTCTAGCCAAAAACATTCAGTACTTC
.,TRBV5-1,many,TRBJ2-1,CASSPFAGAGDEQFF,TGCGCCAGCAGCCCGTTTGCGGGGGCGGGTGATGAGCAGTTCTTC
.,TRBV5-1,.,TRBJ1-3,CASSLGERYGNTIYF,TGCGCCAGCAGCTTGGGGGAGCGTTACGGAAACACCATATATTTT
.,TRBV10-1,.,TRBJ2-7,CASSESGRATYEQYF,TGCGCCAGCAGTGAGTCCGGGCGGGCCACCTACGAGCAGTACTTC
.,TRBV3-1,.,TRBJ2-5,CASSQEAVQETQYF,TGTGCCAGCAGCCAAGAGGCGGTCCAAGAGACCCAGTACTTC
.,TRBV12-3/TRBV12-4,few,TRBJ2-3,CASSRRGLTDTQYF,TGTGCCAGCAGTCGTCGGGGGCTCACAGATACGCAGTATTTT
.,TRBV10-3,few,TRBJ2-7,CAISEDQTYEQYF,TGTGCCATCAGTGAGGATCAGACCTACGAGCAGTACTTC
.,TRBV12-3/TRBV12-4,few,TRBJ2-7,CASSLEAGTPREQYF,TGTGCCAGCAGTTTAGAGGCAGGGACTCCTCGCGAGCAGTACTTC
.,TRBV29-1,.,TRBJ1-1,CSVVRRGTEAFF,TGCAGCGTTGTGAGACGGGGCACTGAAGCTTTCTTT
.,TRBV5-1,many,TRBJ1-1,CASRVLARAFF,TGCGCCAGCAGGGTTCTTGCCCGCGCTTTCTTT
.,TRBV7-9,few,TRBJ2-2,CASSLELITGELFF,TGTGCCAGCAGCTTAGAACTAATCACCGGGGAGCTGTTTTTT
.,TRBV7-9,.,TRBJ2-5,CASSLAVGTDGETQYF,TGTGCCAGCAGCTTAGCGGTGGGAACGGACGGAGAGACCCAGTACTTC
.,TRBV12-3/TRBV12-4,few,TRBJ2-7,CASSARGRSYEQYF,TGTGCCAGCAGTGCCCGGGGACGGAGCTACGAGCAGTACTTC
.,TRBV15,.,TRBJ1-6,CATSITGRNNSPLHF,TGTGCCACCAGCATCACGGGCCGAAATAATTCACCCCTCCACTTT
.,TRBV10-2,.,TRBJ1-5,CASSDEAHSNQPQHF,TGCGCCAGCAGTGACGAGGCCCACAGCAATCAGCCCCAGCATTTT
TRBD1,TRBV5-1,few,TRBJ2-1,CASSWGQQYNEQFF,TGCGCCAGCAGCTGGGGACAGCAGTACAATGAGCAGTTCTTC
TRBD1,TRBV27,.,TRBJ2-3,CASSLLGPGTGSADTQYF,TGTGCCAGCAGTTTATTGGGTCCGGGGACAGGCTCCGCAGATACGCAGTATTTT
.,TRBV7-2,.,TRBJ2-7,CASSGFEGGASYEQYF,TGTGCCAGCAGCGGGTTCGAGGGGGGGGCGTCCTACGAGCAGTACTTC
.,TRBV27,few,TRBJ1-1,CASSPLPGNTEAFF,TGTGCCAGCAGCCCCCTACCAGGGAACACTGAAGCTTTCTTT
.,TRBV2,.,TRBJ1-4,CASSELGGTNEKLFF,TGTGCCAGCAGTGAATTAGGGGGGACTAATGAAAAACTGTTTTTT
.,TRBV7-9,few,TRBJ1-2,CASSHSDNYGYTF,TGTGCCAGCAGCCACTCAGATAACTATGGCTACACCTTC
.,TRBV19,few,TRBJ2-1,CASSIAAGLANEQFF,TGTGCCAGTAGTATCGCGGCGGGATTAGCCAATGAGCAGTTCTTC
.,TRBV7-3,.,TRBJ2-6,CASSFEGSGANGLTF,TGTGCCAGCAGCTTCGAAGGATCTGGGGCCAACGGCCTGACTTTC
TRBD2,TRBV7-9,.,TRBJ2-5,CASSSDGLAGYGETQYF,TGTGCCAGCAGCTCTGACGGACTAGCGGGGTATGGAGAGACCCAGTACTTC
.,TRBV5-1,.,TRBJ2-3,CASSSTFRDTQYF,TGCGCCAGCAGTAGTACGTTCCGAGATACGCAGTATTTT
TRBD1,TRBV18,few,TRBJ2-5,CASSPGQGPGETQYF,TGTGCCAGCTCACCGGGACAGGGTCCAGGAGAGACCCAGTACTTC
.,TRBV5-1,.,TRBJ2-5,CASSLSDSETQYF,TGCGCCAGCAGCTTGAGCGACAGCGAGACCCAGTACTTC
.,TRBV7-9,.,TRBJ1-6,CASTGEGPSPLHF,TGTGCCAGCACCGGTGAGGGGCCCTCACCCCTCCACTTT
.,TRBV29-1,.,TRBJ2-7,CSVVVTGTHEQYF,TGCAGCGTTGTTGTTACGGGGACCCACGAGCAGTACTTC
.,TRBV11-2,.,TRBJ2-5,CASSLGVKSSEETQYF,TGTGCCAGCAGCTTAGGGGTGAAGAGTTCAGAAGAGACCCAGTACTTC
.,TRBV4-1,few,TRBJ1-5,CASSLTGHNSNQPQHF,TGCGCCAGCAGCCTCACAGGGCATAACAGCAATCAGCCCCAGCATTTT
.,TRBV29-1,few,TRBJ2-7,CSVEVPTSPSYEQYF,TGCAGCGTTGAAGTTCCGACTTCACCCTCCTACGAGCAGTACTTC
TRBD1,TRBV12-3/TRBV12-4,many,TRBJ1-5,CASSWTGDNQPQHF,TGTGCCAGCAGTTGGACAGGGGATAATCAGCCCCAGCATTTT
TRBD2,TRBV3-1,few,TRBJ2-3,CASSTPSSGSTDTQYF,TGTGCCAGCAGCACCCCCTCTAGCGGGAGCACAGATACGCAGTATTTT
TRBD1,TRBV12-3/TRBV12-4,.,TRBJ1-1,CASSSSDRGTEAFF,TGTGCCAGCAGTTCCTCGGACAGGGGGACTGAAGCTTTCTTT
TRBD2,TRBV3-1,few,TRBJ2-3,CASSQDVAREGLDTQYF,TGTGCCAGCAGCCAAGATGTCGCCCGGGAGGGTTTAGATACGCAGTATTTT
TRBD1,TRBV4-1,.,TRBJ2-5,CASSRTGTEIVWGKRPQYF,TGCGCCAGCAGCAGGACAGGGACGGAAATTGTATGGGGCAAGAGACCCCAGTACTTC
.,TRBV10-1,.,TRBJ2-7,CASSEAGSAYEQYF,TGCGCCAGCAGTGAGGCGGGTTCTGCCTACGAGCAGTACTTC
.,TRBV12-1,.,TRBJ2-1,CASSPNKSVPPSYNEQFF,TGTGCCAGCAGCCCAAATAAAAGCGTTCCCCCGTCCTACAATGAGCAGTTCTTC
TRBD1,TRBV5-1,.,TRBJ2-7,CASSPNRGMNYEQYF,TGCGCCAGCAGCCCTAACAGGGGAATGAACTACGAGCAGTACTTC
.,TRBV7-9,.,TRBJ2-5,CASSLVLLGGQETQYF,TGTGCCAGCAGCTTAGTCCTCCTAGGAGGCCAAGAGACCCAGTACTTC
.,TRBV7-9,few,TRBJ1-1,CASSPSVTREPGKPEAFF,TGTGCCAGCAGCCCCTCTGTTACGAGGGAACCGGGGAAGCCTGAAGCTTTCTTT
.,TRBV20-1,.,TRBJ2-2,CSARPRGPSNTGELFF,TGCAGTGCTAGACCAAGGGGACCGTCGAACACCGGGGAGCTGTTTTTT
TRBD2,TRBV12-3/TRBV12-4,few,TRBJ2-7,CASSLGEGTYEQYF,TGTGCCAGCAGTTTGGGGGAGGGGACCTACGAGCAGTACTTC
TRBD1,TRBV7-2,.,TRBJ2-4,CASSWTGALAKNIQYF,TGTGCCAGCAGCTGGACAGGGGCCCTAGCCAAAAACATTCAGTACTTC
.,TRBV12-3/TRBV12-4,few,TRBJ2-4,CASSLDYLAKNIQYF,TGTGCCAGCAGCCTCGACTACCTAGCCAAAAACATTCAGTACTTC
TRBD2,TRBV10-3,.,TRBJ2-3,CAISVLAGGPNTDTQYF,TGTGCCATCAGTGTATTAGCGGGAGGCCCCAACACAGATACGCAGTATTTT